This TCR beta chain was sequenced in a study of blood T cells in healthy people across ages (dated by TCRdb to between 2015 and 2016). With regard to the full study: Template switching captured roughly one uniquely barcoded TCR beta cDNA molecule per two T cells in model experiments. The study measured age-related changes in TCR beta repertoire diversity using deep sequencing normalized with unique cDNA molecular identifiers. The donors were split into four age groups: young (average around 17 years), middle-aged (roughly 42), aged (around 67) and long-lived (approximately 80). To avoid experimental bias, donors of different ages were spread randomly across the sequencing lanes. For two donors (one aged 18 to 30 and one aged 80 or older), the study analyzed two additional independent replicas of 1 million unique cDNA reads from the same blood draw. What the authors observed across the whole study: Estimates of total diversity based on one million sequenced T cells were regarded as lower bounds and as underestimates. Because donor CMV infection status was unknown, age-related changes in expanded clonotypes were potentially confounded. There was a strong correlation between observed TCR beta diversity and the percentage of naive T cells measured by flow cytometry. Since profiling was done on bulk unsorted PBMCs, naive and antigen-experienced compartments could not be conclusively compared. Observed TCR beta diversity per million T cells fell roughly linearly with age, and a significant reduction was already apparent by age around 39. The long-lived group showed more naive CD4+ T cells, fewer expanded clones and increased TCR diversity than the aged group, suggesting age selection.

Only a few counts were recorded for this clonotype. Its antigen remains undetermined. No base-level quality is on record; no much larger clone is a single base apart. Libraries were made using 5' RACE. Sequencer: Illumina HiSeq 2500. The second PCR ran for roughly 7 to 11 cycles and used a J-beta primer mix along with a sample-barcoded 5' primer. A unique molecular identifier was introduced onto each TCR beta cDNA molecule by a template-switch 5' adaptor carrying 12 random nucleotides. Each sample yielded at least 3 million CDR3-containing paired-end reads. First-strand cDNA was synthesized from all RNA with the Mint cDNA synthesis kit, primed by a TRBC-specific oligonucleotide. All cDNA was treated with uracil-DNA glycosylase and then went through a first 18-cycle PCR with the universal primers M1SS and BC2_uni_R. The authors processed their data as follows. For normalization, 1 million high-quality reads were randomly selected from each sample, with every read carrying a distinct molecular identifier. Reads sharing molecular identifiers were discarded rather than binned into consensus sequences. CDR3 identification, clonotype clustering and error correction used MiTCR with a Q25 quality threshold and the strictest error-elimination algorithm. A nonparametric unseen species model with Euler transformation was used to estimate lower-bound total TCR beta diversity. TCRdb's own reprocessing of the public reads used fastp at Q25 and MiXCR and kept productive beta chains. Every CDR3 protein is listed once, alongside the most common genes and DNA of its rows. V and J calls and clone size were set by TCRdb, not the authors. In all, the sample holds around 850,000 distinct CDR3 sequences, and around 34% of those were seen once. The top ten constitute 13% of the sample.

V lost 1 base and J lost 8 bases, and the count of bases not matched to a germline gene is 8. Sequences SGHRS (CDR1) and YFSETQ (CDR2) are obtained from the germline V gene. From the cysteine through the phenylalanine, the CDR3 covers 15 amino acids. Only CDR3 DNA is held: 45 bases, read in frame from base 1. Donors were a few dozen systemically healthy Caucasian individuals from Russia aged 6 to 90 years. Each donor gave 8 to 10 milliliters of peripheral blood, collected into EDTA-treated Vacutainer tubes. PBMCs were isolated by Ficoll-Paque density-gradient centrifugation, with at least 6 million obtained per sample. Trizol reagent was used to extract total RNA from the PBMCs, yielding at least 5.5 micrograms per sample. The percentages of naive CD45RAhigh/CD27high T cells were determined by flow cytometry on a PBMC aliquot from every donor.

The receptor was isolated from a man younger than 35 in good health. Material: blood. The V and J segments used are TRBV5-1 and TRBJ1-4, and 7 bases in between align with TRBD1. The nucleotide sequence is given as TGCGCCAGCAGCTTGAACGGCCGGACAGGCGAAAAACTGTTTTTT. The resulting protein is CASSLNGRTGEKLFF.